Presented here are 3 T cell receptor beta chains from one specimen sequenced in a study of T cell responses to AZD1222 COVID-19 vaccine. TCRdb's copy holds only in-frame clones and misses some; the assay was immunoSEQ multiplex PCR. The data show fewer than 200,000 clones, roughly 88% seen once. This sample comprised peripheral blood, obtained on day 0 of AZD1222 vaccination. These receptors were obtained from an adult in good health.

On this clone itself: Other nucleotide sequences from this sample produce the same CDR3. The V call is TRBV9, the J call TRBJ1-2, with 8 bases identical to TRBD1. V gave up 2 bases and J gave up 1 base; unmatched junction bases: 1. The germline gives CDR1 SGDLS, CDR2 YYNGEE. The CDR3 covers 14 residues. The CDR3 DNA is TGTGCCAGCAGCGTCGGACAGGGTAACTATGGCTACACCTTC. Its translation is CASSVGQGNYGYTF.

This chain joins TRBV27 and TRBJ1-5, with D hard to call. V shed 1 base and J shed 7 bases, with 8 bases lying between them. Germline V gene sequence: CDR1 MNHEY, CDR2 SMNVEV (reference sequence). CDR3 length equals 13 residues. The CDR3 is CASSLWGGQPQHF. The CDR3, as DNA: TGTGCCAGCAGTTTATGGGGAGGCCAGCCCCAGCATTTT.

V is TRBV9 and J is TRBJ1-2, with a possible D match to TRBD1 (6 bases). Germline V gene data show CDR1 as SGDLS and CDR2 as YYNGEE. CDR3 length: 16 amino acids. V was shortened by 6 bases and J by 5 bases, with 23 bases between the two germline ends. The CDR3 nucleotides read TGTGCCAGCACCTTCACTAAAGGGGGGGTTCGGTATGGCTACACCTTC. This translates into CASTFTKGGVRYGYTF.